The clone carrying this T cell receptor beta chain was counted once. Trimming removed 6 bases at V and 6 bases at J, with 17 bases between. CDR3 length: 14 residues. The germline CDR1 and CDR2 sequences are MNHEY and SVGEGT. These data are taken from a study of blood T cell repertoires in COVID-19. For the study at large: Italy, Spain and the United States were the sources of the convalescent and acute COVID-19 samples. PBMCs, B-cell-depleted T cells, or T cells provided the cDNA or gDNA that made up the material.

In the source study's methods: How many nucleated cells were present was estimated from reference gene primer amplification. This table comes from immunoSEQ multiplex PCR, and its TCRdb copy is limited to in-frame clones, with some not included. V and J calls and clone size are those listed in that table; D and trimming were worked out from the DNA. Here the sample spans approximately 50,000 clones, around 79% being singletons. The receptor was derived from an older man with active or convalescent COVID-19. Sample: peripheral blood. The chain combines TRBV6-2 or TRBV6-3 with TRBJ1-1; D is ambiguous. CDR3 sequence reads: CASSPLAKSSEAFF. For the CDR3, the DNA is TGTGCCAGCAGCCCCCTGGCAAAATCCTCTGAAGCTTTCTTT.